The subject of this entry is one T cell receptor (beta chain). With 3 bases removed from V and 3 bases from J, the gap between germline ends came to 9 bases. Germline values: CDR1 SQVTM, CDR2 ANQGSEA. The CDR3 consists of 12 residues. The sequencing template was cDNA reverse transcribed from extracted RNA. Repertoires were generated with immunoSEQ multiplex PCR, while TCRdb's copy carries only in-frame clones and drops some. In the table there are 150,000 or so clones, around 87% of which are singletons. This sample is part of a study of CD8+ T cells in alopecia areata. Turning to the study itself: Patients in the study were on tofacitinib for 6 to 18 months, then off it for 6 months.

V and J are TRBV29-1 and TRBJ2-7; D remains unclear. The sequence derives from a human donor with alopecia areata. The material sequenced was CD8+ T cells sorted from blood, taken at week 0. CDR3 nucleotides: TGCAGCGTTGAGGGTCCCCACTACGAGCAGTACTTC. It yields the protein CSVEGPHYEQYF.